The 29 T cell receptor beta chains below all came from one sample that was sequenced in a study of cytomegalovirus exposure and HLA in healthy donors. With 60 Vbeta and 13 Jbeta primers, the PCR was carried out. Measured with immunoSEQ multiplex PCR; TCRdb has only the in-frame clones, and not every one. The table has more than 150,000 clones, about 80% seen once. The material sequenced was PBMCs. These receptors were obtained from a boy between 10 and 17 years old in good health and CMV-seronegative.

CDR3 bases: TGTGCCAGCAGCTTGCGGGGGGGTGGGGATACGCAGTATTTT. Translation: CASSLRGGGDTQYF. The genes are TRBV11-1 and TRBJ2-3, with 9 bases identical to TRBD2. Germline CDR1 is SGHAT and CDR2 is FQDESV (reference sequence). The CDR3 runs to 14 residues. The trim removed 3 bases at V and 6 bases at J, leaving 4 bases unmatched. Full variable domain (missing parts from reference TRBV11-1 and TRBJ2-3): EAEVAQSPRYKITEKSQAVAFWCDPISGHATLYWYRQILGQGPELLVQFQDESVVDDSQLPKDRFSAERLKGVDSTLKIQPAELGDSAMYLCASSLRGGGDTQYFGPGTRLTVL.

CDR3 sequence: CASSPGQGRAYEQYF. The CDR3 DNA reads TGCGCCAGCAGCCCCGGACAGGGGAGGGCCTACGAGCAGTACTTC. V is TRBV5-1 and J is TRBJ2-7; TRBD1 agrees at 9 bases. The CDR3 has 15 residues. V shed 4 bases, J shed 2 bases, and the junction held 7 bases outside the gene matches. Germline-derived CDR1 and CDR2 are SGHRS and YFSETQ. Based on the CDR3 plus reference TRBV5-1 and TRBJ2-7, the full variable domain is KAGVTQTPRYLIKTRGQQVTLSCSPISGHRSVSWYQQTPGQGLQFLFEYFSETQRNKGNFPGRFSGRQFSNSRSEMNVSTLELGDSALYLCASSPGQGRAYEQYFGPGTRLTVT.

This chain joins TRBV1 and TRBJ2-3; the table names TRBD2, a call not compared with the DNA. TRBV1 is labeled a pseudogene. The CDR3 is 16 residues long. CDR3 sequence reads: CTSSYRDFLEMDTQYF. The CDR3 bases are TGCACCAGCAGCTACCGGGACTTCCTAGAAATGGATACGCAGTATTTT.

This clone showed up just once. The V call is TRBV11-3, the J call TRBJ2-7, with D possibly TRBD1 on 6 matching bases. The V gene lost 5 bases and the J gene lost 7 bases, with 21 bases spanning the gap. The CDR3 spans 15 residues. Per germline, CDR1 SGHNT and CDR2 YENEEA. CDR3 coding DNA: TGTGCCAGCAGCGGCACAGGGATCAGGGTTGGAGAGCAGTACTTC. The encoded protein is CASSGTGIRVGEQYF.

This clone has more than one count but fewer than ten. V gene TRBV7-8 combines with J gene TRBJ2-3, with D possibly matching TRBD1 (6 bases). Trimming cost V 0 bases and J 0 bases, with 13 bases left between them. Per the germline V gene, CDR1 is SGHVS and CDR2 is FQNEAQ. This CDR3 has 17 residues. The CDR3 reads CASSLAYPGDSTDTQYF. The CDR3 coding sequence is TGTGCCAGCAGCTTAGCGTACCCAGGGGACAGCACAGATACGCAGTATTTT.

The rearrangement joins TRBV6-5 to TRBJ2-3, with D possibly being TRBD2 (6 bases). This CDR3 contains 15 residues. V lost 0 bases and J lost 5, with 12 bases in between. CDR1 is MNHEY, CDR2 SVGAGI, per germline. The CDR3 nucleotides read TGTGCCAGCAGTTACTCGACGGGGGAGCAAGATACGCAGTATTTT. Residues: CASSYSTGEQDTQYF.

This clone was counted once. The genes are TRBV5-8 and TRBJ2-2, with 11 bases that match TRBD1. The CDR3 covers 15 residues. The V segment lost 4 bases and the J segment 7 bases; nucleotides outside the gene matches: 6. CDR1 and CDR2 from the germline V gene are SGHTS and YDEGEE. The CDR3 DNA is TGTGCCAGCAGCCTGGACAGGGGGCCGGGCGGGGAGCTGTTTTTT. It yields the protein CASSLDRGPGGELFF.

This clone was counted between two and nine times. At the DNA level, this CDR3 is encoded by other sequences in the same sample as well. The J gene is TRBJ1-2, the V gene TRBV11-3; 8 nucleotides agree with TRBD1. This CDR3 is 13 amino acids long. Germline V gives CDR1 SGHNT, CDR2 YENEEA. The V and J ends lost 5 bases and 6 bases, in that order; junction bases with no gene match: 5. As DNA, the CDR3 is TGTGCCAGCAGCCCGCAGGGGGCAGATGGCTACACCTTC. Its protein product is CASSPQGADGYTF.

The rearrangement joins TRBV30 to TRBJ1-1, with D possibly matching TRBD1 (5 bases). CDR1 is GTSNPN, CDR2 SVGIG, per germline (reference sequence). This CDR3 is 13 amino acids long. V was clipped by 1 base and J by 6 bases, with 12 bases between them. CDR3 sequence (DNA): TGTGCCTGGAGTGGGTCCACAGGTTCTGAAGCTTTCTTT. Translation gives CAWSGSTGSEAFF.

The chain has TRBV7-9 and TRBJ2-3; TRBD1 agrees at 9 bases. This CDR3 comprises 15 residues. V shed 8 bases and J 1 base; nucleotides not matched to a gene: 7. Looked up from germline, CDR1 is SEHNR and CDR2 is FQNEAQ (reference sequence). CDR3 DNA: TGTGCCAGCGGGCGACAGGGGGTTGGCACAGATACGCAGTATTTT. Protein: CASGRQGVGTDTQYF.

The V call is TRBV7-9, the J call TRBJ1-2; TRBD1 might be the D (6 bases). The V end lost 5 bases, the J end lost 3 bases, and 10 bases lay between the germline ends. The CDR3 covers 13 residues. Germline assignment: CDR1 SEHNR and CDR2 FQNEAQ (reference sequence). Here the CDR3 DNA reads TGTGCCAGCAGCATGAACAGGGACTATGGCTACACCTTC. This encodes CASSMNRDYGYTF.

J is TRBJ2-7 and V is TRBV23-1, with 9 bases that match TRBD1. TRBV23-1 is filed as an ORF, its function uncertain. J lost 5 bases, V lost 3 bases, and 11 bases had no gene match. The CDR3 covers 16 residues. The chain's CDR3 is CASSHPQGDRVHEQYF. In nucleotides, the CDR3 is TGCGCCAGCAGTCACCCCCAAGGGGACAGGGTCCACGAGCAGTACTTC.

The rearrangement uses TRBV5-1 and TRBJ2-7; possible D gene TRBD2, 5 bases. Looked up from germline, CDR1 is SGHRS and CDR2 is YFSETQ. The CDR3 spans 15 residues. V lost 0 bases and J 3 bases, leaving 13 bases between the germline ends. The CDR3 DNA follows: TGCGCCAGCAGCTTGGACGGCGGGCCAGGCTACGAGCAGTACTTC. Protein product: CASSLDGGPGYEQYF.

This CDR3 is CAWARTSAPGETQYF. As DNA, the CDR3 is TGTGCCTGGGCGCGGACTAGCGCGCCGGGGGAGACCCAGTACTTC. This chain joins TRBV30 and TRBJ2-5; the match to TRBD2 covers 9 bases. V lost 5 bases, J lost 5 bases, and 12 bases stayed unmatched. Per the germline V gene, CDR1 is GTSNPN and CDR2 is SVGIG (reference sequence). This CDR3 is 15 amino acids long.

V is TRBV5-4 and J is TRBJ1-1; D remains unclear. Germline CDR1 reads SGHNT; CDR2 reads YYREEE (reference sequence). This CDR3 has 14 residues. Between the trimmed V and J ends, which lost 0 bases and 3 bases, there was a span of 9 bases. Here the CDR3 DNA reads TGTGCCAGCAGCTTGGGGGAGTTGGACACTGAAGCTTTCTTT. Translating gives CASSLGELDTEAFF.

This chain links TRBV11-3 with TRBJ2-1; 7 bases map to TRBD2. This CDR3 spans 15 amino acids. The germline V gene has CDR1 SGHNT and CDR2 YENEEA. The trim removed 5 bases at V and 1 base at J, leaving 5 bases unmatched. CDR3 DNA sequence: TGTGCCAGCAGCCCCGGACTAGATTCCTACAATGAGCAGTTCTTC. Its translation is CASSPGLDSYNEQFF.

The chain has TRBV2 and TRBJ1-1, with 7 bases lining up with TRBD1. Per germline, CDR1 SNHLY and CDR2 FYNNEI. The CDR3 runs 15 residues. After removal of 5 bases from V and 0 bases from J, the junction contained 6 bases not matched to a gene. Here the CDR3 reads CASSPRTGMNTEAFF. The CDR3 nucleotides read TGTGCCAGCAGTCCCCGGACAGGAATGAACACTGAAGCTTTCTTT.

As for this clone: The same CDR3 arises from other DNA sequences in this sample as well. The J gene is TRBJ1-2, the V gene TRBV9; TRBD1 agrees at 9 bases. The V gene's germline CDR1 is SGDLS and CDR2 YYNGEE. After removal of 6 bases from V and 4 bases from J, the junction contained 10 bases not matched to a gene. The CDR3 is 15 residues long. CDR3 residues: CASTTPGQGSYGYTF. CDR3 bases: TGTGCCAGCACGACTCCGGGACAGGGATCCTATGGCTACACCTTC.

The chain employs TRBV7-9 and TRBJ2-4; tentative D call: TRBD1 (6 bases). The V and J ends lost 9 bases and 0 bases respectively, with 12 bases between them. The CDR3 is 14 residues long. Germline V gene data show CDR1 as SEHNR and CDR2 as FQNEAQ (reference sequence). CDR3 sequence (DNA): TGTGCCAGTGGGGGCGCGGCAGCCAAAAACATTCAGTACTTC. It yields the protein CASGGAAAKNIQYF.

The chain links TRBV13 to TRBJ1-5; unclear D gene. V was trimmed by 0 bases and J by 3 bases, leaving 9 bases between them. The CDR3 consists of 15 residues. Germline V gives CDR1 PRHDT, CDR2 FYEKMQ (reference sequence). CDR3 protein: CASSLGRVNNQPQHF. The CDR3, as DNA: TGTGCCAGCAGCTTAGGCCGCGTCAACAATCAGCCCCAGCATTTT.

This chain joins TRBV7-9 and TRBJ1-1, with D unresolved. The V end lost 0 bases, the J end lost 4 bases, and 18 bases lay between the germline ends. From germline, CDR1 is SEHNR and CDR2 FQNEAQ (reference sequence). The CDR3 runs to 17 residues. The CDR3 region is CASSLAERRADLTEAFF. In DNA, the CDR3 is TGTGCCAGCAGCTTAGCGGAGAGGAGGGCTGACCTCACTGAAGCTTTCTTT.

A note on this clone: One end of the junction is discordant with germline, which a read error may explain. The V and J genes are TRBV6-5 and TRBJ2-7; D may be TRBD1 (6 bases). Germline assignment: CDR1 MNHEY and CDR2 SVGAGI. CDR3 length: 15 amino acids. The CDR3 here is CASSYNREGAYGQYF. The CDR3 region has the DNA TGTGCCAGCAGTTACAACAGGGAAGGGGCCTACGGGCAGTACTTC.

V is TRBV30 and J is TRBJ2-6; possible D gene TRBD2, 5 bases. V was pared by 2 bases and J by 1 base, with 9 bases between. This CDR3 is 15 amino acids long. CDR1 and CDR2 (germline): GTSNPN, SVGIG (reference sequence). CDR3 in amino acids: CAWSRRTSGANVLTF. The CDR3 coding sequence is TGTGCCTGGAGTAGAAGGACTTCTGGGGCCAACGTCCTGACTTTC.

The chain is built from TRBV4-1 and TRBJ2-3; D possibly corresponds to TRBD2 (6 bases). Trimming pared 5 bases from V and 2 bases from J, leaving 11 bases between. Germline V lookup: CDR1 MGHRA, CDR2 YSYEKL. This CDR3 has 14 amino acids. The CDR3 DNA sequence: TGCGCCAGCAGCAGCGGAGGGATCACAGATACGCAGTATTTT. Amino acid sequence: CASSSGGITDTQYF.

This chain's CDR3 is CASSVTGSYYGYTF. DNA of the CDR3: TGTGCCAGCAGCGTAACAGGGTCATACTATGGCTACACCTTC. J is TRBJ1-2 and V is TRBV9; D is perhaps TRBD1 (6 bases). CDR3 length equals 14 residues. Germline V gene sequence: CDR1 SGDLS, CDR2 YYNGEE. V was cut by 1 base and J by 3 bases, with 10 bases left in between.

The chain combines TRBV10-1 with TRBJ1-1; D is unresolved. CDR1 is WNHNN and CDR2 is SYGVQD in the germline V gene (reference sequence). The CDR3 length is 14 residues. The V end lost 2 bases, the J end lost 0 bases, and 7 bases lay between the germline ends. The CDR3, as DNA: TGCGCCAGCAGTGAGCGAGCCATGAACACTGAAGCTTTCTTT. Its protein is CASSERAMNTEAFF.

This clone has only one observation. The chain couples TRBV29-1 to TRBJ2-7; TRBD2 might be the D (5 bases). Germline V CDR1 and CDR2: SQVTM, ANQGSEA. The CDR3 is made up of 13 amino acids. The germline V and J ends were trimmed by 7 bases and 4 bases, with 17 bases remaining between them. CDR3 DNA sequence: TGCAGCGCCCCGCCTGGAGGCAGTTACGAGCAGTACTTC. Translation gives CSAPPGGSYEQYF.

This chain links TRBV7-9 with TRBJ1-6; D might be TRBD1 (6 bases). In germline, CDR1 is SEHNR, CDR2 FQNEAQ (reference sequence). This CDR3 comprises 14 residues. The germline V and J ends were trimmed by 1 base and 10 bases, with 11 bases remaining between them. The chain's CDR3 is CASSLGGGKSPLHF. The CDR3 DNA reads TGTGCCAGCAGCTTAGGAGGGGGAAAATCACCCCTCCACTTT. The full variable domain, its missing parts supplied by reference TRBV7-9 and TRBJ1-6, is DTGVSQNPRHKITKRGQNVTFRCDPISEHNRLYWYRQTLGQGPEFLTYFQNEAQLEKSRLLSDRFSAERPKGSFSTLEIQRTEQGDSAMYLCASSLGGGKSPLHFGNGTRLTVT.

The chain employs TRBV2 and TRBJ1-2, with D possibly TRBD1 on 5 matching bases. CDR1 is SNHLY and CDR2 is FYNNEI in the germline V gene. The CDR3 length is 15 residues. Trimming shortened V by 3 bases and J by 3 bases, and 14 bases separated the two germline ends. CDR3: CASSDRQKDYYGYTF. For the CDR3, the DNA is TGTGCCAGCAGTGACCGACAGAAGGATTACTATGGCTACACCTTC.